The present entry profiles one T cell receptor beta chain with its context. These data are taken from a study of blood T cell repertoires in COVID-19. About the study: Sites across the United States, Italy and Spain contributed samples from acute and convalescent COVID-19. The analysed material was cDNA or gDNA that came from T cells, B-cell-depleted T cells, or PBMCs.

The CDR3 is 15 residues long. Trimming took 0 bases from V and 2 from J, leaving 10 bases between them. The germline V gene has CDR1 KGHSH and CDR2 LQKENI. Per the authors' pipeline: Amplification of reference gene primers provided the estimated nucleated cell counts. Data came from immunoSEQ multiplex PCR; TCRdb stores just in-frame clones and leaves some out. From that table come the V and J calls and clone size; the DNA was used to work out D and trimming. There are about 140,000 clones in the sample; about 87% occur only once, and approximately 9.9% lies in the top ten. The chain links TRBV18 to TRBJ1-2, with D maybe TRBD1 (5 bases). The sample was peripheral blood. This receptor was obtained from an elderly woman with acute or convalescent COVID-19. This CDR3 reads CASSPPSGRNYGYTF. The CDR3 DNA follows: TGTGCCAGCTCACCACCGTCAGGGCGCAACTATGGCTACACCTTC.